These 20 T cell receptor beta chains originate from one sample sequenced in a study of blood T cells in healthy people across ages. A sample-barcoded 5' primer and a J-beta primer mix were used in a second PCR of roughly 6 to 11 cycles. TCRdb re-analysed the 5' RACE reads in MiXCR, keeping a single row per CDR3 protein. The sample lists 1.5 million to 2 million distinct CDR3 sequences; about two fifths were seen once. The sequenced sample was blood. The source of these receptors is a human donor in good health.

This clonotype was found a few times. This rearrangement joins TRBV5-1 to TRBJ2-5; 7 nucleotides match TRBD2. The CDR3 contains 16 residues. CDR1 and CDR2 from the germline V gene are SGHRS and YFSETQ. V lost 1 base and J lost 5; bases outside the gene matches: 11. The CDR3, as DNA: TGCGCCAGCAGCTTGCTTGGGCTAGCGGTCACGGAGACCCAGTACTTC. This gives the protein CASSLLGLAVTETQYF. Filled out from reference TRBV5-1 and TRBJ2-5, the complete variable domain reads KAGVTQTPRYLIKTRGQQVTLSCSPISGHRSVSWYQQTPGQGLQFLFEYFSETQRNKGNFPGRFSGRQFSNSRSEMNVSTLELGDSALYLCASSLLGLAVTETQYFGPGTRLLVL.

The rearrangement uses TRBV12-3 or TRBV12-4 and TRBJ1-2, with unresolved D. V lost 4 bases and J lost 4, with 13 bases in between. This CDR3 comprises 14 residues. For the CDR3, the DNA is TGTGCCAGCAGTTGGGGTGGGGTCAGCTATGGCTACACCTTC. This gives the protein CASSWGGVSYGYTF.

This clonotype was picked up a small number of times. The rearrangement links TRBV7-8 to TRBJ1-5; D remains ambiguous. Germline CDR1 reads SGHVS; CDR2 reads FQNEAQ. Trimming removed 4 bases at V and 4 bases at J, with 11 bases between. This CDR3 contains 14 residues. This CDR3 is CASSSRTENQPQHF. The DNA of the CDR3 is TGTGCCAGCAGCTCTAGGACGGAAAATCAGCCCCAGCATTTT.

This clonotype was detected a few times. The V and J genes are TRBV5-1 and TRBJ2-7, with 9 bases aligning to TRBD1. Germline V lookup: CDR1 SGHRS, CDR2 YFSETQ. V shed 4 bases, J shed 1 base, and the junction held 9 bases outside the gene matches. The CDR3 is made up of 16 amino acids. The CDR3: CASSHGPGQGSYEQYF. The CDR3 DNA is TGCGCCAGCAGCCACGGACCGGGACAGGGTTCCTACGAGCAGTACTTC.

V usage is TRBV5-5 and J usage is TRBJ1-4; TRBD1 agrees at 9 bases. The junction had 11 bases not matched to a gene; V was cut back by 3 bases and J by 8 bases. Per germline, CDR1 SGHKS and CDR2 YYEKEE (reference sequence). This CDR3 is 16 amino acids long. The CDR3 spells CASSSGTGTLREKLFF. CDR3 nucleotide sequence: TGTGCCAGCAGCTCCGGGACAGGGACCCTTCGGGAAAAACTGTTTTTT.

V gene TRBV6-5 combines with J gene TRBJ2-5; D ambiguous. Trimming cost V 4 bases and J 3 bases, with 9 bases left between them. The CDR3 is 13 residues long. CDR1 and CDR2 from the germline V gene are MNHEY and SVGAGI. The CDR3 loop is CASSSLFEETQYF. The DNA of the CDR3 is TGTGCCAGCAGTTCCCTATTCGAAGAGACCCAGTACTTC.

This rearrangement joins TRBV6-2 or TRBV6-3 to TRBJ1-5; no definite D call. CDR3 length: 15 residues. V was pared by 6 bases and J by 0 bases, with 12 bases between. Germline V lookup: CDR1 MNHEY, CDR2 SVGEGT. CDR3 region: CASSERPYSNQPQHF. The CDR3 region has the DNA TGTGCCAGCAGCGAACGGCCTTATAGCAATCAGCCCCAGCATTTT.

The V gene is TRBV6-1, the J gene TRBJ1-2; 10 positions match TRBD1. This CDR3 region has 15 residues. V lost 7 bases to trimming and J lost 3 bases; unmatched junction nucleotides: 8. Germline V lookup: CDR1 MNHNS, CDR2 SASEGT. The CDR3 DNA is TGTGCCAGCACTCCCTGGGACAGGGGCGACTATGGCTACACCTTC. Translation: CASTPWDRGDYGYTF.

This chain links TRBV6-2 or TRBV6-3 with TRBJ2-1; a possible D gene is TRBD2 (6 bases). V dropped 3 bases and J dropped 10 bases, with 13 bases sitting between them. Germline V gives CDR1 MNHEY, CDR2 SVGEGT. The CDR3 is 13 amino acids. CDR3 nucleotides: TGTGCCAGCAGTTATTTTCCTGCGGGGGAGCAGTTCTTC. Translating it yields CASSYFPAGEQFF.

This sequence joins TRBV11-2 and TRBJ2-1, with D perhaps TRBD1 or TRBD2 (5 bases each). This CDR3 spans 17 amino acids. V lost 1 base and J 3 bases, leaving 16 bases between the germline ends. Germline lookup yields CDR1 SGHAT and CDR2 FQNNGV. The CDR3 DNA reads TGTGCCAGCAGCTTAGCCTTCGGGGCCAGTTACTACAATGAGCAGTTCTTC. It translates to CASSLAFGASYYNEQFF.

This rearrangement joins TRBV12-3 or TRBV12-4 to TRBJ2-1, with 12 bases matching TRBD1. V was pared by 5 bases and J by 6 bases, with 11 bases of the junction left unmatched. This CDR3 spans 17 amino acids. For the CDR3, the DNA is TGTGCCAGCAGTCCCTCAGATCCGGGACAGGGGGCCAATGAGCAGTTCTTC. Translation gives CASSPSDPGQGANEQFF.

The sample holds a few counts of this clonotype. The CDR3 protein is CSAGTSRGYNQPQHF. The CDR3, as DNA: TGCAGTGCTGGGACCTCCCGGGGGTACAATCAGCCCCAGCATTTT. This rearrangement joins TRBV20-1 to TRBJ1-5; tentative D call: TRBD1 (5 bases). CDR1 and CDR2 from the germline V gene are DFQATT and SNEGSKA (reference sequence). There are 15 residues in the CDR3. The V and J ends lost 5 bases and 3 bases respectively, with 17 bases between them.

This clonotype was seen a few times. For the CDR3, the DNA is TGTGCCAGCAGCTTAAGTGGACGGACAGAAGAGACCCAGTACTTC. Its protein is CASSLSGRTEETQYF. The J gene is TRBJ2-5, the V gene TRBV7-2, with D possibly TRBD1 on 6 matching bases. This CDR3 spans 15 amino acids. V was pared by 2 bases and J by 3 bases, with 13 bases between. Germline CDR1 reads SGHTA; CDR2 reads FQGNSA.

This clonotype appeared a few times. The DNA for the CDR3 is TGTGCCAGCAGTCCCCTGTTTAGCATTCAGTACTTC. Amino acids: CASSPLFSIQYF. The chain combines TRBV12-3 or TRBV12-4 with TRBJ2-4; D gene uncertain. This CDR3 has 12 amino acids. Trimming took off 5 bases at V and 9 bases at J, with 11 bases between the two ends.

Comments on this clonotype: Without the conserved terminal phenylalanine or tryptophan, this CDR3 likely stems from a read error. The chain couples TRBV20-1 to TRBJ1-5, with TRBD1 as a possible D gene (5 bases). This CDR3 spans 15 amino acids. Trimming removed 3 bases from V and 0 bases from J, with 12 bases in between. Per the germline V gene, CDR1 is DFQATT and CDR2 is SNEGSKA (reference sequence). Written as DNA, the CDR3 is TGCAGTGCTAGCCTGACAGCCCTTAGCAATCAGCCCCAGCATTGT. Protein sequence: CSASLTALSNQPQHC.

This clonotype was detected only once. The chain joins TRBV7-6 to TRBJ1-2, with TRBD1 matching over 7 bases. The V gene end was trimmed by 5 bases and the J gene end by 8 bases; junction bases not matched to a gene: 14. Germline V lookup: CDR1 SGHVS, CDR2 FNYEAQ. The CDR3 totals 15 residues. Here the CDR3 reads CASSPRGGDSGGYTF. The CDR3 DNA reads TGTGCCAGCAGCCCCAGGGGGGGCGACTCGGGCGGCTACACCTTC. The entire variable domain, with the rest obtained from reference TRBV7-6 and TRBJ1-2, is as follows: GAGVSQSPRYKVTKRGQDVALRCDPISGHVSLYWYRQALGQGPEFLTYFNYEAQQDKSGLPNDRFSAERPEGSISTLTIQRTEQRDSAMYRCASSPRGGDSGGYTFGSGTRLTVV.

The rearrangement joins TRBV3-1 to TRBJ2-5; D is unclear. This CDR3 comprises 13 residues. Germline V CDR1 and CDR2: LGHDT, YNNKEL (reference sequence). V lost 2 bases and J lost 5, with 9 bases in between. CDR3 sequence: CASSQRGSETQYF. The CDR3 DNA follows: TGTGCCAGCAGCCAAAGAGGATCGGAGACCCAGTACTTC.

The chain couples TRBV4-2 to TRBJ2-3; D might be TRBD2 (5 bases). Germline values: CDR1 LGHNA, CDR2 YNFKEQ. V was trimmed by 10 bases and J by 5 bases, leaving 22 bases between them. The length of the CDR3 is 15 residues. The CDR3: CANTSAPGIRDTQYF. CDR3 nucleotide sequence: TGTGCCAACACGTCGGCTCCGGGGATAAGAGATACGCAGTATTTT.

V and J are TRBV27 and TRBJ2-1; D gene uncertain. Germline V gene lookup returns CDR1 MNHEY and CDR2 SMNVEV (reference sequence). The V end was cut by 5 bases, the J end by 0 bases, with 8 bases between. There are 14 residues in the CDR3. CDR3: CASSITSSYNEQFF. The DNA of the CDR3 is TGTGCCAGCAGTATAACAAGCTCCTACAATGAGCAGTTCTTC.

This clonotype was counted ten times or more. V is TRBV7-2 and J is TRBJ1-4; no definite D call. The V end lost 4 bases, the J end lost 8 bases, and 11 bases lay between the germline ends. Germline V lookup: CDR1 SGHTA, CDR2 FQGNSA. The CDR3 is 13 amino acids. CDR3 DNA sequence: TGTGCCAGCAGCTCATATTATGGGGAAAAACTGTTTTTT. As protein: CASSSYYGEKLFF. The whole variable domain, remainder taken from reference TRBV7-2 and TRBJ1-4, is GAGVSQSPSNKVTEKGKDVELRCDPISGHTALYWYRQSLGQGLEFLIYFQGNSAPDKSGLPSDRFSAERTGGSVSTLTIQRTQQEDSAVYLCASSSYYGEKLFFGSGTQLSVL.